Listed below are T cell receptor beta chains from one sample, sequenced in a study of response to subunit inactivated influenza vaccine. TCRdb recomputed calls from the RT-PCR reads with MiXCR, one row per CDR3 protein. The repertoire has 550,000 to 800,000 distinct CDR3 sequences, about a sixth of them found once; the top ten carry 11%. Sequencing used PBMCs from blood, obtained 12 days after vaccination. The receptor set was obtained from a man aged 50 to 60 who received an inactivated influenza vaccine. The CDR3 runs from the conserved cysteine through the conserved F or W. Fields, in order: clone size, J gene, V gene, D gene, CDR3 protein, CDR3 DNA. The D gene is left open where the match is weak. Some rows have no size entry. The others give once, few or many, or a class for an expanded clone.

size: -; J: TRBJ2-7; V: TRBV5-1; D: TRBD1; CDR3: CASSLDSGGDEQYF; DNA: TGCGCCAGCAGCTTGGATTCAGGGGGCGACGAGCAGTACTTC
size: -; J: TRBJ2-7; V: TRBV11-2; D: TRBD1; CDR3: CASSFHGTGSYEQYF; DNA: TGTGCCAGCAGCTTCCACGGGACAGGATCCTACGAGCAGTACTTC
size: -; J: TRBJ2-7; V: TRBV3-1; D: -; CDR3: CASSQGVLSYEQYF; DNA: TGTGCCAGCAGCCAAGGCGTCCTATCCTACGAGCAGTACTTC
size: -; J: TRBJ1-5; V: TRBV6-2/TRBV6-3; D: TRBD1; CDR3: CASRGTGGLQPQHF; DNA: TGTGCCAGCAGAGGGACAGGGGGCTTGCAGCCCCAGCATTTT
size: few; J: TRBJ2-1; V: TRBV10-3; D: -; CDR3: CAIAGDSYNEQFF; DNA: TGTGCCATCGCAGGGGACTCCTACAATGAGCAGTTCTTC
size: few; J: TRBJ2-1; V: TRBV20-1; D: TRBD2; CDR3: CSARLAGVSEQFF; DNA: TGCAGTGCTAGACTAGCGGGAGTGAGTGAGCAGTTCTTC
size: few; J: TRBJ2-5; V: TRBV5-6; D: -; CDR3: CASSSAGYQETQYF; DNA: TGTGCCAGCAGCTCGGCCGGATATCAAGAGACCCAGTACTTC
size: -; J: TRBJ2-1; V: TRBV27; D: -; CDR3: CASTSNIGFSLYNEQFF; DNA: TGTGCCAGCACCTCCAATATCGGCTTTTCTTTGTACAATGAGCAGTTCTTC
size: few; J: TRBJ1-1; V: TRBV12-3/TRBV12-4; D: TRBD1; CDR3: CASSLANRGYEAFF; DNA: TGTGCCAGCAGTTTAGCCAACAGGGGTTATGAAGCTTTCTTT
size: -; J: TRBJ1-4; V: TRBV5-6; D: -; CDR3: CASTARRNEKLFF; DNA: TGTGCCAGCACCGCCAGACGAAATGAAAAACTGTTTTTT
size: few; J: TRBJ2-7; V: TRBV7-2; D: -; CDR3: CASSPQTRPYEQYF; DNA: TGTGCCAGCAGCCCTCAGACAAGACCCTACGAGCAGTACTTC
size: few; J: TRBJ2-3; V: TRBV5-6; D: -; CDR3: CASSFVDGSTDTQYF; DNA: TGTGCCAGCAGCTTTGTGGACGGTAGCACAGATACGCAGTATTTT
size: -; J: TRBJ2-7; V: TRBV7-8; D: TRBD1; CDR3: CASSSMGQGTEQYF; DNA: TGTGCCAGCAGCTCAATGGGACAGGGGACCGAGCAGTACTTC
size: few; J: TRBJ2-7; V: TRBV29-1; D: -; CDR3: CSATIPGRTYEQYF; DNA: TGCAGCGCAACCATCCCAGGGCGTACCTACGAGCAGTACTTC
size: -; J: TRBJ2-3; V: TRBV11-2; D: -; CDR3: CASSPSKSWRPGGGDTQYF; DNA: TGTGCCAGCAGTCCCTCAAAGTCCTGGCGGCCCGGTGGGGGTGATACGCAGTATTTT
size: many; J: TRBJ1-2; V: TRBV29-1; D: -; CDR3: CSALAGAGYGYTF; DNA: TGCAGCGCCCTAGCGGGGGCGGGCTATGGCTACACCTTC
size: -; J: TRBJ2-4; V: TRBV9; D: -; CDR3: CASSVDWAAKNIQYF; DNA: TGTGCCAGCAGCGTAGATTGGGCTGCCAAAAACATTCAGTACTTC
size: -; J: TRBJ2-1; V: TRBV20-1; D: -; CDR3: CSAYGDNEQFF; DNA: TGCAGTGCTTACGGGGACAATGAGCAGTTCTTC
size: -; J: TRBJ2-5; V: TRBV5-1; D: -; CDR3: CASSSTYAQETQYF; DNA: TGCGCCAGCAGCTCCACATACGCCCAAGAGACCCAGTACTTC